Each of the 14 T cell receptor beta chains below was sequenced from the same sample in a study of control samples from healthy donors and cancer patients. Method: immunoSEQ multiplex PCR; TCRdb's copy keeps in-frame clones and lacks some. The sample includes 80,000 to 100,000 clones, roughly 92% of them seen just once. Material: blood. The receptors derive from a human donor in good health. The donor label of this sample is uncertain.

This clone appeared once. The rearrangement joins TRBV11-3 to TRBJ2-1; 7 bases are shared with TRBD2. The CDR3 spans 14 residues. The V and J ends lost 5 bases and 6 bases, in that order; junction bases with no gene match: 7. Germline assignment: CDR1 SGHNT and CDR2 YENEEA. The CDR3 nucleotides are TGTGCCAGCAGCATACGCGGGACTATCAATGAGCAGTTCTTC. It translates to CASSIRGTINEQFF.

The sample holds one count of this clone. The rearrangement links TRBV4-1 to TRBJ2-2; D remains unclear. Trimming took 1 base from V and 0 from J, leaving 9 bases between them. The CDR3 has 16 amino acids. Germline V gives CDR1 MGHRA, CDR2 YSYEKL. Here the CDR3 reads CASSQVPSANTGELFF. CDR3 nucleotides: TGCGCCAGCAGCCAAGTTCCGTCAGCGAACACCGGGGAGCTGTTTTTT.

This sequence joins TRBV5-1 and TRBJ1-1; no definite D call. This CDR3 is built from 13 residues. Germline CDR1 is SGHRS and CDR2 is YFSETQ. Trimming left V 7 bases short and J 2 bases short, with 12 bases between. The CDR3 here is CASFDPLNTEAFF. In nucleotides, the CDR3 is TGCGCCAGCTTCGACCCCCTAAACACTGAAGCTTTCTTT.

Only a few counts were recorded for this clone. The CDR3 spells CATSADFNQPQHF. The CDR3 bases are TGTGCCACCAGTGCAGATTTCAATCAGCCCCAGCATTTT. The J gene is TRBJ1-5, the V gene TRBV24-1; D gene uncertain. CDR3 length equals 13 residues. Trimming cost V 5 bases and J 3 bases, with 7 bases left between them. Germline assignment: CDR1 KGHDR and CDR2 SFDVKD.

This chain links TRBV3-1 (or the pseudogene TRBV3-2) with TRBJ2-7; D gene uncertain. Germline V CDR1 and CDR2: LGHDT, YNNKEL (reference sequence). This CDR3 comprises 15 residues. With 1 base removed from V and 1 base from J, the gap between germline ends came to 11 bases. CDR3 loop: CASSQVVGISYEQYF. CDR3 nucleotides: TGTGCCAGCAGCCAAGTGGTCGGAATTTCCTACGAGCAGTACTTC.

V usage is TRBV9 and J usage is TRBJ2-3, with a possible D match to TRBD1 (6 bases). V lost 3 bases and J lost 4, with 15 bases in between. The CDR3 is 15 residues long. Germline CDR1 reads SGDLS; CDR2 reads YYNGEE. CDR3 DNA: TGTGCCAGCAGCGAAACAGGGACCCCGGCAGATACGCAGTATTTT. This sequence encodes CASSETGTPADTQYF.

Concerning this clone: At one boundary the junction diverges from the germline segment, which might be a read error. V is TRBV7-7 and J is TRBJ2-2; weak D call: TRBD1 (5 bases). This CDR3 has 15 amino acids. Germline V CDR1 and CDR2: SSHAT, FNYEAQ (reference sequence). The CDR3 loop is CASSLRQGTPGELFF. The CDR3 DNA reads TGTGCTAGCAGCTTAAGGCAGGGAACGCCCGGGGAGCTGTTTTTT.

This clone has only a few counts. This sequence joins TRBV7-2 and TRBJ1-6, with D possibly matching TRBD1 (5 bases). Germline lookup yields CDR1 SGHTA and CDR2 FQGNSA. The CDR3 has 13 residues. Deletions cut 5 bases from V and 7 bases from J, with 9 bases between. The CDR3 DNA is TGTGCCAGCAGCCGGCCAGGGAATTCACCCCTCCACTTT. Its protein product is CASSRPGNSPLHF.

The V call is TRBV28, the J call TRBJ1-5; D unresolved. This CDR3 region has 14 residues. The germline gives CDR1 MDHEN, CDR2 SYDVKM. V lost 6 bases to trimming and J lost 7 bases, with 16 bases between them. The CDR3 DNA reads TGTGCCAGCAGCGACCGTTCCATGGGCCAGCCCCAGCATTTT. Translated, it gives CASSDRSMGQPQHF.

V and J are TRBV18 and TRBJ1-1; 9 bases fit TRBD1. With 6 bases clipped from V and 5 bases from J, the junction kept 4 bases outside the gene matches. CDR1 KGHSH and CDR2 LQKENI come from the germline V gene. The length of the CDR3 is 13 residues. The CDR3 sequence is CASSTGGLTEAFF. The CDR3, as DNA: TGTGCCAGCTCGACAGGGGGTTTGACTGAAGCTTTCTTT.

The V call is TRBV2, the J call TRBJ1-1; TRBD1 agrees at 10 bases. J lost 5 bases, V lost 6 bases, and 6 bases had no gene match. This CDR3 region has 14 residues. Germline V lookup: CDR1 SNHLY, CDR2 FYNNEI. The CDR3 DNA is TGTGCCAGCAGGAGGACAGGGGGGTTGACTGAAGCTTTCTTT. This encodes CASRRTGGLTEAFF.

This clone was detected once. This chain uses TRBV5-6 with TRBJ1-3, with a weak D call TRBD1 (6 bases). V lost 0 bases, J lost 3 bases, and 7 bases lay in between. CDR1 is SGHDT and CDR2 is YYEEEE in the germline V gene. There are 14 residues in the CDR3. CDR3 residues: CASSLDRVGNTIYF. CDR3 in DNA: TGTGCCAGCAGCTTGGACAGGGTTGGAAACACCATATATTTT.

This clone came up a few times. The V gene is TRBV7-9, the J gene TRBJ2-2; TRBD2 matches 8 bases. The CDR3 runs to 15 residues. Germline trimming cut 4 bases from V and 6 bases from J; bases unmatched to any gene: 7. Per the germline V gene, CDR1 is SEHNR and CDR2 is FQNEAQ (reference sequence). CDR3 in DNA: TGTGCCAGCAGCTCGGTCCCCGGGAGGGCCGGGGAGCTGTTTTTT. It codes for CASSSVPGRAGELFF.

The genes are TRBV18 and TRBJ1-2; the D gene is possibly TRBD1 (5 bases). From germline, CDR1 is KGHSH and CDR2 LQKENI. The V end was cut by 6 bases, the J end by 4 bases, with 12 bases between. The CDR3 is 13 residues long. The CDR3 is CASSLRDGYGYTF. The CDR3 bases are TGTGCCAGCTCGCTTCGGGACGGCTATGGCTACACCTTC.